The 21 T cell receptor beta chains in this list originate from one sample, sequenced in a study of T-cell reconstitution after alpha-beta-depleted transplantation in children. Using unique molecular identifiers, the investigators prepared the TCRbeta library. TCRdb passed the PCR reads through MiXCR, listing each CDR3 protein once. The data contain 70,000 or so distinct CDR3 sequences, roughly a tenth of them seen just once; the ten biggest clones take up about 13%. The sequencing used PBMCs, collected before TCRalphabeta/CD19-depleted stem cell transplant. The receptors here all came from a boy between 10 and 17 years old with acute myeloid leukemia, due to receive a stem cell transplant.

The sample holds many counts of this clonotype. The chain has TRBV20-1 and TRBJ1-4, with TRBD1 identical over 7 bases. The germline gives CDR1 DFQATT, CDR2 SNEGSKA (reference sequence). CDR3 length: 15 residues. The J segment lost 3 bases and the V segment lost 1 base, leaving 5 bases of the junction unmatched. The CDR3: CSARVGTVANEKLFF. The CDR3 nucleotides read TGCAGTGCTAGAGTTGGGACAGTGGCTAATGAAAAACTGTTTTTT.

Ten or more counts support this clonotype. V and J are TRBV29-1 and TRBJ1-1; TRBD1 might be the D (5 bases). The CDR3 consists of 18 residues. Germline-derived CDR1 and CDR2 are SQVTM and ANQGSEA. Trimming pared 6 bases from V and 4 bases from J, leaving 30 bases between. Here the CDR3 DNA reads TGCAGCGTGTCTCCCCGGGACTTCCTGTCACCTGGAGGCACTGAAGCTTTCTTT. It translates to CSVSPRDFLSPGGTEAFF.

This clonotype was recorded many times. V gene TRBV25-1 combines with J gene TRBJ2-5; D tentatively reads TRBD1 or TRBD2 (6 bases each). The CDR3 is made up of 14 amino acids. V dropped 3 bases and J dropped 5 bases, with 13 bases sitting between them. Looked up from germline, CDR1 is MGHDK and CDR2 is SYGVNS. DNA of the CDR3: TGTGCCAGCAGTGATGGGGGGCGCTGGGAGACCCAGTACTTC. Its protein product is CASSDGGRWETQYF. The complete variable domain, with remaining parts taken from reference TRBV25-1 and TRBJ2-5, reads EADIYQTPRYLVIGTGKKITLECSQTMGHDKMYWYQQDPGMELHLIHYSYGVNSTEKGDLSSESTVSRIRTEHFPLTLESARPSHTSQYLCASSDGGRWETQYFGPGTRLLVL.

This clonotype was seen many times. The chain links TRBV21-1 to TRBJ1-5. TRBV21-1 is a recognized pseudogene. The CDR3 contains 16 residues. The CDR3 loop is CASSKGSKDEDQPQHF. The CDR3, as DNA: TGTGCCAGCAGCAAGGGGTCTAAGGATGAGGACCAGCCCCAGCATTTT.

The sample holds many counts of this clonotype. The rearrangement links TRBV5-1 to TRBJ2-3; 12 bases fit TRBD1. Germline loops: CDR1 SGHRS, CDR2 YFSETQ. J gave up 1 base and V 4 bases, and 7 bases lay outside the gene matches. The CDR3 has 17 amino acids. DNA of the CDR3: TGCGCCAGCAGCGTTTTTCGGGACAGGGGGCGCACAGATACGCAGTATTTT. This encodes CASSVFRDRGRTDTQYF.

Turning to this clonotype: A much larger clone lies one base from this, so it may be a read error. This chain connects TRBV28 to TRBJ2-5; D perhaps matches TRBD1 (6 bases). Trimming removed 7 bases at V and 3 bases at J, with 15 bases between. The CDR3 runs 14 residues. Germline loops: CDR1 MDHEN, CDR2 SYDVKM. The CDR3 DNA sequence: TGTGCCAGCAAAGGGACACGTCTTGAAGAGACCCAGTACTTC. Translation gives CASKGTRLEETQYF.

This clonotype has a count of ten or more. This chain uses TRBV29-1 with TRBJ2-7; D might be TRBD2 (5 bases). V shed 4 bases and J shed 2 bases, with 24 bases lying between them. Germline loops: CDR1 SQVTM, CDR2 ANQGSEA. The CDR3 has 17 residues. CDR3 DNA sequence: TGCAGCGTTGCCCGGGGTGTGGGCTCTTCAAGTCCCTACGAGCAGTACTTC. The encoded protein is CSVARGVGSSSPYEQYF.

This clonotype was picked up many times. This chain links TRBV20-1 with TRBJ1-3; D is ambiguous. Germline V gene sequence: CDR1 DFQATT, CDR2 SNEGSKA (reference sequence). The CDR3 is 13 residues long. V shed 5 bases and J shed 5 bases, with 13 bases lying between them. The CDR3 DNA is TGCAGTGCTCTTCCGGAGCTGAGAAACACCATATATTTT. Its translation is CSALPELRNTIYF.

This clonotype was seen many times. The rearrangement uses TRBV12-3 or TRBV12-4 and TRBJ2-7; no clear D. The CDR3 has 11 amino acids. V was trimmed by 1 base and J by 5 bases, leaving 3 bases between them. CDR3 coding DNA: TGTGCCAGCAGTTTAGTCGACGAGCAGTACTTC. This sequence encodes CASSLVDEQYF.

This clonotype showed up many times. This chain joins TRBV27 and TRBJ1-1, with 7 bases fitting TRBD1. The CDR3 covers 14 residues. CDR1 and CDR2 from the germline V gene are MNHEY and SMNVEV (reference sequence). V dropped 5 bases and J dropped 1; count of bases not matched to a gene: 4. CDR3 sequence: CASSRTGENTEAFF. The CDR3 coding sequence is TGTGCCAGCAGTAGAACAGGGGAGAACACTGAAGCTTTCTTT.

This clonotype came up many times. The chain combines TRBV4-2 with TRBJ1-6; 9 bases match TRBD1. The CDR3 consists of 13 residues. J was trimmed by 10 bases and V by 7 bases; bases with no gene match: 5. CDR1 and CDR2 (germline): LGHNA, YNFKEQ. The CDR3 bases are TGTGCCAGCAACCACAGGGGGCAATCACCCCTCCACTTT. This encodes CASNHRGQSPLHF.

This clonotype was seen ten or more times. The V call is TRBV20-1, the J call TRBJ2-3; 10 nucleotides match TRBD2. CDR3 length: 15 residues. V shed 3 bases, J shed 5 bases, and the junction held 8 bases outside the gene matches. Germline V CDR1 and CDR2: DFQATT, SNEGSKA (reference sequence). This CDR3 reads CSASGLAGAIDTQYF. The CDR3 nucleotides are TGCAGTGCTAGTGGGCTAGCGGGAGCAATAGATACGCAGTATTTT.

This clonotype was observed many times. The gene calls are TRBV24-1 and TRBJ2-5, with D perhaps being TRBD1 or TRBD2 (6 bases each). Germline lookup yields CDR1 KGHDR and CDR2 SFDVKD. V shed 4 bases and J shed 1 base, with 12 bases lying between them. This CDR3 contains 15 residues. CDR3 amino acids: CATSETRDTQETQYF. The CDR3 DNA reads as TGTGCCACCAGTGAAACGCGGGACACCCAAGAGACCCAGTACTTC.

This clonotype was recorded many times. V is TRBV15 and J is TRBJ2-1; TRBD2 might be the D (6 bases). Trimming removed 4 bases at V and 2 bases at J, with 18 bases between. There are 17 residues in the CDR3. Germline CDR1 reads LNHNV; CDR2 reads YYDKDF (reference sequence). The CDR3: CATSTTLGGIPYNEQFF. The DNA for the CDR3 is TGTGCCACCAGCACTACTTTGGGGGGAATTCCCTACAATGAGCAGTTCTTC.

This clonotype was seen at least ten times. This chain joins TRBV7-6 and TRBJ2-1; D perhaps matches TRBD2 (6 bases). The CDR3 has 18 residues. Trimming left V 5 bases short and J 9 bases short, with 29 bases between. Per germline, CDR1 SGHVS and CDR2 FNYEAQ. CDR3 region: CASSPEGEWEYVRSEQFF. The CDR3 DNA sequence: TGTGCCAGCAGCCCGGAGGGTGAATGGGAGTATGTCAGGAGTGAGCAGTTCTTC.

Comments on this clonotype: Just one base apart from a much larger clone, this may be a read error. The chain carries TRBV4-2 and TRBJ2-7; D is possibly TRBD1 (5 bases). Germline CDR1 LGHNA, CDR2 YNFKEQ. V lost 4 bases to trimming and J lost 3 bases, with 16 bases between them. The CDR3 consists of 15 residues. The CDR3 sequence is CASSPQGSGIYEQYF. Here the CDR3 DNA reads TGTGCCAGCAGCCCCCAGGGCTCTGGAATCTACGAGCAGTACTTC.

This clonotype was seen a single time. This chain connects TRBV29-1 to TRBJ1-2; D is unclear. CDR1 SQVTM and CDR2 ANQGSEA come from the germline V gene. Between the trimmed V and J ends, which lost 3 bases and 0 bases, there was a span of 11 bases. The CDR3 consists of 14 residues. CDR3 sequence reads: CSVDPDAANYGYTF. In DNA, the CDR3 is TGCAGCGTTGACCCCGACGCGGCTAACTATGGCTACACCTTC.

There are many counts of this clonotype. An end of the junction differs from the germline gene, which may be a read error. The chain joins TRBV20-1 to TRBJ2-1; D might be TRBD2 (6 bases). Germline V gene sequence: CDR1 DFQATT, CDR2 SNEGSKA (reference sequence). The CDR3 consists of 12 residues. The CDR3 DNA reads TGCAGTGCACTACACCGGGACTCCCCTCACCTGTTC. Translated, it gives CSALHRDSPHLF.

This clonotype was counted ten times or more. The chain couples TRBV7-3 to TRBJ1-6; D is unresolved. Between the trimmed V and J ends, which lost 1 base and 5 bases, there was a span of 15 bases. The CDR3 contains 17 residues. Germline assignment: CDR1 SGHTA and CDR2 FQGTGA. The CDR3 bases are TGTGCCAGCAGCTTAAATGGCGTTTTGACCGATAATTCACCCCTCCACTTT. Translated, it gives CASSLNGVLTDNSPLHF.

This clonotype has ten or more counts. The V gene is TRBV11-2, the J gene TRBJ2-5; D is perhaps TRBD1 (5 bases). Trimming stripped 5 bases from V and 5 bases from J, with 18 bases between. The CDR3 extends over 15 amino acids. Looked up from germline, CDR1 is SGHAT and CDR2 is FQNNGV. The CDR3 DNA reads TGTGCCAGCAGCCGAGCCCCAGGGATCGGGGAGACCCAGTACTTC. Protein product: CASSRAPGIGETQYF. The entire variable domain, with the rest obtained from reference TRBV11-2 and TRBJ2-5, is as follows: EAGVAQSPRYKIIEKRQSVAFWCNPISGHATLYWYQQILGQGPKLLIQFQNNGVVDDSQLPKDRFSAERLKGVDSTLKIQPAKLEDSAVYLCASSRAPGIGETQYFGPGTRLLVL.

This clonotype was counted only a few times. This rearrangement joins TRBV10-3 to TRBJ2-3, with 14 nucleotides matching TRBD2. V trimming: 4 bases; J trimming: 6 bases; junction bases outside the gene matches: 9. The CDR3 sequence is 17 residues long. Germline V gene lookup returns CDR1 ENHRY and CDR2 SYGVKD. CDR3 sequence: CAISARTSGGRMDTQYF. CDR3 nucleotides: TGTGCCATCAGTGCAAGGACTAGCGGGGGGCGTATGGATACGCAGTATTTT.